These T cell receptor beta chains were read from a single sample in a study of T-cell reconstitution after alpha-beta-depleted transplantation in children. Each CDR3 protein gets one entry after TCRdb re-called the PCR reads with MiXCR. The profile shows fewer than 550,000 distinct CDR3 sequences, 11% of them singletons. The sample was PBMCs from the stem cell graft donor, taken from the stem cell graft. The receptors originated from a human donor who donated a stem cell graft to a child with acute myeloid leukemia. Each CDR3 is given without its conserved first and last residue. A D gene is named only where the DNA matches it firmly. Only part of the rows carry a size: once, few, many, or a class if the clone is expanded.

cdr3_length | j_call | clone_size | v_call | d_call | cdr3_aa
13 | TRBJ2-3 | NA | TRBV20-1 | TRBD2 | SARDRGGHTDTQY
12 | TRBJ1-2 | NA | TRBV5-6 | NA | ASSFIGTEGGYT
16 | TRBJ2-1 | few | TRBV5-1 | TRBD2 | ASSLESSGGNSYNEQF
13 | TRBJ1-6 | NA | TRBV20-1 | NA | SARGGGSYNSPLH
13 | TRBJ1-2 | NA | TRBV27 | TRBD1 | ASSSRQGRAYGYT
11 | TRBJ1-5 | NA | TRBV6-1 | NA | ASSAGVSQPQH
15 | TRBJ2-1 | NA | TRBV7-9 | TRBD2 | ASSPHLRGGANREQF
12 | TRBJ2-5 | few | TRBV7-2 | NA | ASSLAPRGETQY
13 | TRBJ2-7 | few | TRBV7-9 | TRBD2 | ASSSHSGKTYEQY
10 | TRBJ1-1 | NA | TRBV30 | NA | AWTDTNTEAF
13 | TRBJ2-7 | few | TRBV7-8 | TRBD1 | ASSPRQGLVDEQY
12 | TRBJ2-1 | many | TRBV7-9 | TRBD2 | ASSLGEGSDEQF
13 | TRBJ2-5 | many | TRBV6-2/TRBV6-3 | TRBD2 | ASSASGSPLETQY
13 | TRBJ2-5 | NA | TRBV7-9 | NA | ASSLGALALETQY
10 | TRBJ1-2 | many | TRBV6-5 | NA | ASRGPPGGYT
9 | TRBJ2-1 | few | TRBV29-1 | NA | SARAPNEQF
12 | TRBJ2-2 | NA | TRBV29-1 | NA | SSETAGENGELF
11 | TRBJ2-3 | many | TRBV3-1 | NA | ASSQTPGDTQY
14 | TRBJ2-5 | many | TRBV7-8 | NA | ASSYPARGSTETQY
12 | TRBJ2-3 | many | TRBV5-1 | NA | ASSPTGISDTQY
14 | TRBJ2-1 | NA | TRBV7-2 | TRBD2 | ASRIRTSGPYNEQF
16 | TRBJ1-4 | NA | TRBV3-1 | NA | ASCFRTHPPWANEKLF
12 | TRBJ1-2 | many | TRBV5-5 | NA | ASSLLSMTYGYT
12 | TRBJ2-7 | few | TRBV7-9 | TRBD2 | ASSQAGGRYEQY
12 | TRBJ2-1 | NA | TRBV20-1 | NA | SLFPGPRSHEQF
14 | TRBJ2-2 | NA | TRBV7-6 | NA | ASSLQQGEGTGELF
12 | TRBJ2-1 | few | TRBV25-1 | NA | ASSRGTLYNEQF
11 | TRBJ2-1 | many | TRBV9 | NA | ASSVGTASEQF
11 | TRBJ1-5 | NA | TRBV25-1 | NA | ASSEVNNQPQH
13 | TRBJ2-5 | few | TRBV20-1 | TRBD2 | SARDRLAGVETQY
10 | TRBJ2-5 | few | TRBV3-1 | NA | ASSQGFETQY
12 | TRBJ1-4 | few | TRBV7-2 | TRBD1 | ASSRGQGSEKLF
10 | TRBJ2-2 | many | TRBV29-1 | NA | SVEANTGELF
10 | TRBJ2-1 | few | TRBV30 | NA | AGVQGGDEQF
13 | TRBJ1-6 | NA | TRBV12-3/TRBV12-4 | NA | ASTPGDRGLSPLH
13 | TRBJ1-2 | few | TRBV12-3/TRBV12-4 | NA | ASSFGATSKNGYT
13 | TRBJ2-1 | NA | TRBV5-4 | TRBD1 | ASSREQGALNEQF
12 | TRBJ1-5 | NA | TRBV7-9 | NA | ASSLAGVNQPQH
9 | TRBJ2-3 | NA | TRBV6-5 | NA | ASSVLDTQY
13 | TRBJ2-2 | many | TRBV5-8 | TRBD1 | ASRGQGASTGELF
15 | TRBJ2-1 | NA | TRBV7-2 | NA | ASSRGGTSSSYNEQF
13 | TRBJ1-6 | few | TRBV18 | TRBD1 | ASSPGGQGYSPLH
9 | TRBJ2-7 | NA | TRBV6-2/TRBV6-3 | TRBD2 | ASTAGGPQY
11 | TRBJ2-7 | NA | TRBV29-1 | TRBD1 | SGGTGTGNEQY
12 | TRBJ1-1 | few | TRBV6-2/TRBV6-3 | NA | ASSYRHANTEAF
9 | TRBJ2-5 | few | TRBV20-1 | NA | SADARTVQY
11 | TRBJ1-2 | NA | TRBV9 | NA | ASSVDRNYGYT
12 | TRBJ1-6 | few | TRBV27 | NA | ASSFGGGNSPLH
10 | TRBJ2-2 | few | TRBV7-8 | NA | ASSLALGELF
13 | TRBJ2-5 | NA | TRBV5-1 | TRBD2 | ASSFGLAGEETQY
11 | TRBJ1-6 | few | TRBV19 | TRBD1 | ASSQGEDSPLH
13 | TRBJ1-2 | NA | TRBV29-1 | TRBD1 | SVRRWTGGAYGYT